A selection of T cell receptor beta chains follows, all from one sample in a study of shared clonotypes between healthy human individuals. Repertoires were generated with immunoSEQ multiplex PCR, while TCRdb's copy carries only in-frame clones and drops some. The sample holds about 1 million clones, approximately 76% seen once. The sample consisted of memory CD4+ T cells sorted from blood. Receptors originate from a young man in good health. The CDR3 runs from the conserved cysteine through the conserved F or W. Fields, in order: D gene, V gene, J gene, clone size, CDR3 protein, CDR3 DNA. The D gene is left open where the match is weak. Not all rows give a size; the values are once, few, many and, for expanded clones, a class.

>-|TRBV5-1|TRBJ1-2|-
CASSLDSGNLGYTF
TGCGCCAGCAGCTTGGACTCAGGGAATTTAGGCTACACCTTC
>-|TRBV10-3|TRBJ1-1|few
CAISPNRRTVGNTEAFF
TGTGCCATCAGCCCAAACCGCCGGACAGTAGGAAACACTGAAGCTTTCTTT
>-|TRBV6-1|TRBJ2-3|once
CASSGRDTQYF
TGTGCCAGCAGTGGACGAGATACGCAGTATTTT
>-|TRBV11-2|TRBJ1-5|-
CASGAGGNQPQHF
TGTGCCAGCGGAGCAGGGGGCAATCAGCCCCAGCATTTT
>TRBD1|TRBV30|TRBJ2-7|once
CAWKRTGLSYEQYF
TGTGCCTGGAAGAGGACAGGCTTATCCTACGAGCAGTACTTC
>-|TRBV4-1|TRBJ2-7|few
CASSPTGQTYEQYF
TGCGCCAGCAGCCCGACGGGACAAACCTACGAGCAGTACTTC
>-|TRBV21-1|TRBJ1-4|few
CASNQNEKLFF
TGTGCCAGCAACCAAAATGAAAAACTGTTTTTT
>-|TRBV28|TRBJ1-2|few
CASSPRDRLRYGYTF
TGTGCCAGCAGTCCCCGGGACCGGCTCAGATATGGCTACACCTTC
>-|TRBV10-3|TRBJ1-2|-
CAISEGLGYTF
TGTGCCATCAGTGAAGGACTGGGCTACACCTTC
>-|TRBV27|TRBJ2-1|once
CASSPGPGSYNEQFF
TGTGCCAGCAGTCCCGGACCTGGCTCCTACAATGAGCAGTTCTTC
>TRBD2|TRBV4-1|TRBJ2-3|-
CASSHGLAGKDTQYF
TGCGCCAGCAGCCATGGACTAGCGGGGAAAGATACGCAGTATTTT
>-|TRBV28|TRBJ2-5|-
CASTPAGPKVETQYF
TGTGCCAGTACGCCAGCGGGCCCAAAGGTAGAGACCCAGTACTTC
>-|TRBV10-2|TRBJ2-6|many
CASRGLAGSGANVLTF
TGCGCCAGCAGAGGACTCGCAGGCTCTGGGGCCAACGTCCTGACTTTC
>-|TRBV6-1|TRBJ1-5|once
CASSEMVGYSNQPQHF
TGTGCCAGCAGTGAAATGGTCGGCTATAGCAATCAGCCCCAGCATTTT
>TRBD1|TRBV7-8|TRBJ1-1|-
CASRAGQMNTEAFF
TGTGCCAGCAGGGCGGGACAGATGAACACTGAAGCTTTCTTT
>-|TRBV4-2|TRBJ1-2|-
CASSQDIRAGGYTF
TGTGCCAGCAGCCAAGATATACGAGCTGGCGGCTACACCTTC
>-|TRBV9|TRBJ2-7|-
CASSGDSASYEQYF
TGTGCCAGCAGCGGCGACAGTGCTTCCTACGAGCAGTACTTC
>TRBD1|TRBV19|TRBJ1-1|-
CASSRRDRENTEAFF
TGTGCCAGTAGTCGACGAGACAGGGAGAACACTGAAGCTTTCTTT
>-|TRBV6-1|TRBJ2-5|-
CASSDFVGETQYF
TGTGCCAGCAGTGATTTTGTAGGAGAGACCCAGTACTTC
>TRBD2|TRBV5-1|TRBJ2-7|few
CASSLDLAGVYEQYF
TGCGCCAGCAGCTTAGATTTGGCGGGGGTCTACGAGCAGTACTTC
>TRBD1|TRBV6-5|TRBJ2-7|-
CASSYQGQIPYEQYF
TGTGCCAGCAGTTACCAGGGACAGATACCCTACGAGCAGTACTTC
>-|TRBV2|TRBJ1-2|-
CASSENPFYGYTF
TGTGCCAGCAGTGAAAATCCTTTCTATGGCTACACCTTC
>-|TRBV5-1|TRBJ2-5|-
CASSSGGETQYF
TGCGCCAGCAGCTCAGGGGGGGAGACCCAGTACTTC
>-|TRBV20-1|TRBJ2-2|-
CSAGLEKELFF
TGCAGTGCGGGGTTGGAGAAGGAGCTGTTTTTT
>-|TRBV6-5|TRBJ1-6|-
CASRIKRNNSPLHF
TGTGCCAGCAGAATCAAGAGGAATAATTCACCCCTCCACTTT
>TRBD2|TRBV2|TRBJ2-3|-
CASSEGHGLAWDTQYF
TGTGCCAGCAGTGAAGGTCATGGACTAGCATGGGATACGCAGTATTTT
>TRBD2|TRBV4-3|TRBJ2-3|-
CASSRSVTSGSTDTQYF
TGCGCCAGCAGCCGCTCGGTGACTAGCGGGAGCACAGATACGCAGTATTTT
>-|TRBV19|TRBJ2-3|once
CASSMTASTDTQYF
TGTGCCAGTAGTATGACGGCTAGCACAGATACGCAGTATTTT
>TRBD2|TRBV7-8|TRBJ2-7|-
CASSWAQVRGDEQYF
TGTGCCAGCAGCTGGGCACAGGTACGGGGGGACGAGCAGTACTTC
>-|TRBV6-6|TRBJ2-7|-
CASSYATGSEQYF
TGTGCCAGCAGTTACGCGACAGGTAGCGAGCAGTACTTC
>TRBD1|TRBV5-1|TRBJ1-1|-
CASSRNRQGGEAFF
TGCGCCAGCAGCCGTAATCGACAGGGCGGAGAAGCTTTCTTT
>TRBD1|TRBV7-9|TRBJ1-1|-
CASSRLRDRDTEAFF
TGTGCCAGCAGTCGCCTCCGGGACAGGGACACTGAAGCTTTCTTT
>-|TRBV9|TRBJ2-2|-
CASSSTGSTGELFF
TGTGCCAGCAGCTCCACGGGGAGCACCGGGGAGCTGTTTTTT
>-|TRBV29-1|TRBJ2-3|-
CSVEGTVSTDTQYF
TGCAGCGTTGAAGGGACAGTTAGCACAGATACGCAGTATTTT
>-|TRBV10-3|TRBJ1-1|-
CAISGSGLGTEAFF
TGTGCCATCAGTGGATCGGGGCTTGGGACTGAAGCTTTCTTT
>-|TRBV15|TRBJ2-7|-
CATSKGKTYEQYF
TGTGCCACCAGCAAAGGGAAGACCTACGAGCAGTACTTC
>TRBD1|TRBV30|TRBJ2-2|-
CAWSLDRRTGELFF
TGTGCCTGGAGTCTGGACAGGCGGACCGGGGAGCTGTTTTTT
>TRBD2|TRBV4-2|TRBJ2-5|-
CASSHGTSENQETQYF
TGTGCCAGCAGCCATGGGACTAGCGAGAACCAAGAGACCCAGTACTTC
>-|TRBV10-1|TRBJ2-1|-
CASSEGQPWNEQFF
TGCGCCAGCAGTGAGGGGCAACCATGGAATGAGCAGTTCTTC
>-|TRBV15|TRBJ2-7|-
CATSRDPGASYEQYF
TGTGCCACCAGCAGAGATCCCGGGGCCTCCTACGAGCAGTACTTC
>-|TRBV18|TRBJ2-7|-
CASSPPSSSYEQYF
TGTGCCAGCTCACCACCGTCTTCTTCCTACGAGCAGTACTTC
>TRBD1|TRBV10-1|TRBJ1-1|-
CASSEGQGMNTEAFF
TGCGCCAGCAGTGAGGGACAGGGAATGAACACTGAAGCTTTCTTT
>-|TRBV7-2|TRBJ1-2|-
CASSLASPGQGGYTF
TGTGCCAGCAGCTTAGCGTCCCCCGGACAAGGTGGCTACACCTTC
>-|TRBV5-5|TRBJ1-6|few
CASSLRYGQGGSPLHF
TGTGCCAGCAGCTTGAGGTACGGGCAGGGAGGTTCACCCCTCCACTTT
>-|TRBV10-1|TRBJ1-2|-
CASSHNRNYGYTF
TGCGCCAGCAGCCACAACAGAAACTATGGCTACACCTTC
>-|TRBV28|TRBJ2-7|-
CASSLGLGGTYEQYF
TGTGCCAGCAGCCTTGGGCTGGGGGGTACCTACGAGCAGTACTTC
>TRBD1|TRBV6-6|TRBJ1-2|-
CASSTLGQGHGYTF
TGTGCCAGCAGTACCCTGGGACAGGGCCATGGCTACACCTTC
>TRBD2|TRBV5-6|TRBJ2-2|-
CASSLRLAGGSTGELFF
TGTGCCAGCAGCTTGAGGCTAGCGGGAGGAAGTACCGGGGAGCTGTTTTTT
>-|TRBV5-1|TRBJ2-5|-
CASKSASIYQETQYF
TGCGCCAGCAAATCCGCTAGCATTTACCAAGAGACCCAGTACTTC
>-|TRBV9|TRBJ2-1|once
CASSVATDTNEQFF
TGTGCCAGCAGCGTAGCAACAGACACCAATGAGCAGTTCTTC
>-|TRBV7-2|TRBJ1-1|-
CASSLRPDLQAFF
TGTGCCAGCAGCTTAAGGCCAGACCTTCAAGCTTTCTTT
>-|TRBV7-3|TRBJ2-5|-
CASSLTESSPQYF
TGTGCCAGCAGCTTAACCGAGTCCTCCCCTCAGTACTTC
>-|TRBV7-8|TRBJ1-2|few
CASSLVRRGFANYGYTF
TGTGCCAGCAGCTTAGTGAGAAGGGGGTTTGCTAACTATGGCTACACCTTC
>-|TRBV6-5|TRBJ1-2|-
CASSPRFGSGGYTF
TGTGCCAGCAGCCCCAGGTTCGGGTCAGGTGGCTACACCTTC